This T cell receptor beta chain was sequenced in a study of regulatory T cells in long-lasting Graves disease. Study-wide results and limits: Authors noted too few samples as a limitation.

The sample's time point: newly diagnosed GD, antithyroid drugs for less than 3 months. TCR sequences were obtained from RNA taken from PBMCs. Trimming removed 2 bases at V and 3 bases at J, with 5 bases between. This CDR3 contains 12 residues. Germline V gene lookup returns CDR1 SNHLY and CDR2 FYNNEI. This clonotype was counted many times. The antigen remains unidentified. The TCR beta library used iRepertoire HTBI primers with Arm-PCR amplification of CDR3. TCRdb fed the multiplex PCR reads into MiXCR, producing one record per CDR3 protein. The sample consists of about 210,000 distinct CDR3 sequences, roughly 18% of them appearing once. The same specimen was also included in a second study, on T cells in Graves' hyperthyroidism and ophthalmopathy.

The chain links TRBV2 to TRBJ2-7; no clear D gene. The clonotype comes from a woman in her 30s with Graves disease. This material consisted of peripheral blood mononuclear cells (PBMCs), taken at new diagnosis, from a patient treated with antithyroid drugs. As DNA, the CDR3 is TGTGCCAGCAGTGAACGGAACTACGAGCAGTACTTC. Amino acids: CASSERNYEQYF.